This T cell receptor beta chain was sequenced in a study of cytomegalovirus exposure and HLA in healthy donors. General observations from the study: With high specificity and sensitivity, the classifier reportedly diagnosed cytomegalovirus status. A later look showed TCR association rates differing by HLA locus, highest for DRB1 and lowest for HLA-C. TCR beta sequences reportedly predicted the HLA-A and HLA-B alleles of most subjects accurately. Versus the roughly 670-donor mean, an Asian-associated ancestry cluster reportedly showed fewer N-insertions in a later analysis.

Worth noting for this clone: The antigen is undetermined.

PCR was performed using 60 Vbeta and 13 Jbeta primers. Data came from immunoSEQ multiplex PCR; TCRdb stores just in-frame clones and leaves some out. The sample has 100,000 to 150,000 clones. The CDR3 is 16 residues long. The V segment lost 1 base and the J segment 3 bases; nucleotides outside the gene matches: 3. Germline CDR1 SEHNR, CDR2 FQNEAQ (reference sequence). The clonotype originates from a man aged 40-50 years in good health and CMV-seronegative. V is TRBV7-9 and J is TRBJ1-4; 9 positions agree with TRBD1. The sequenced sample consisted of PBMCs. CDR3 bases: TGTGCCAGCAGCTTAGGGGACAGGGACTCTAATGAAAAACTGTTTTTT. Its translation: CASSLGDRDSNEKLFF.